This TCR beta chain comes out of a study of blood T cells in healthy people across ages. Overall study results and limits: A roughly linear age-dependent decrease characterized TCR beta diversity per million T cells.

A second roughly 6 to 11 cycle PCR used barcoded and J-beta primers. A template-switch adaptor with 12 random nucleotides tagged each cDNA molecule. Researchers report that each sample yielded at least 2.5 million CDR3-containing paired-end reads. TCRdb reprocessed the 5' RACE reads via MiXCR and lists one record per CDR3 protein. Of approximately 1,700,000 distinct CDR3 sequences listed, approximately 40% are singletons. As for this clonotype: Its antigen is still unknown.

This clonotype was sampled from a human donor in good health. The specimen sequenced was blood.

CDR3 nucleotide sequence: TGTGCCAGCAACACCGAGAGGGGGAGGGAGACCCAGTACTTC. Its translation is CASNTERGRETQYF. This chain connects TRBV12-3 or TRBV12-4 to TRBJ2-7; perhaps D is TRBD1 or TRBD2 (6 bases each). The tail of the sequence fits TRBJ2-5 better, so the J call may be wrong. This CDR3 spans 14 amino acids.